This T cell receptor beta chain stems from a study of T-cell reconstitution after alpha-beta-depleted transplantation in children (dated by TCRdb to about 2016). As for the study more broadly: Using TCR repertoire profiling, the study followed T-cell immune reconstitution in a quantitative way in children after TCRalphabeta/CD19-depleted allogeneic hematopoietic cell transplantation.

The protocol used for the library was PCR. The instrument given in TCRdb is Illumina HiSeq 2500. To normalize quantification of the TCRbeta repertoire, the TCR libraries were built with molecular barcoding that relied on unique molecular identifiers. In-frame beta chains were kept once TCRdb had trimmed the public reads at Q25 with fastp and called clones with MiXCR. Each CDR3 protein appears once, grouped with its most common genes and DNA. The sample data list roughly 300,000 distinct CDR3 sequences, and approximately 9.8% of these were observed just once. Roughly a tenth of the sample goes to the ten largest clones. Comments on this clonotype: This receptor's antigen is unknown. Base-call qualities are not available, and no considerably larger clone is one nucleotide away.

This clonotype was sampled from a human donor who donated a stem cell graft to a child with SCID. This material consisted of PBMCs from the stem cell graft donor, taken from the stem cell graft.

CDR3 loop: CASSLILGDTQYF. The nucleotide sequence reads as follows: TGTGCCAGCAGCTTGATACTAGGAGATACGCAGTATTTT. This chain is built from TRBV11-3 and TRBJ2-3; a tentative D call is TRBD2 (5 bases match). V is reduced by 3 bases and J by 5 bases, leaving a spacing of 9 bases between them. CDR3 length: 13 amino acids, cysteine to phenylalanine. The entry retains the CDR3 DNA only, 39 bases that are in frame from base 1. Looking up the germline V gene yields CDR1 SGHNT and CDR2 YENEEA.